The 11 T cell receptor beta chains in this list originate from one sample, sequenced in a study of blood T cell repertoires in COVID-19. The method was immunoSEQ multiplex PCR; TCRdb's version includes in-frame clones alone and lacks a portion of them. The sample has about 140,000 clones, around 80% seen once. The source material was peripheral blood. These receptors all stem from a man in his sixties with active or convalescent COVID-19.

The chain recombines TRBV19 with TRBJ1-2, with 7 bases identical to TRBD1. CDR1 and CDR2 (germline): LNHDA, SQIVND (reference sequence). The J segment lost 7 bases and the V segment lost 3 bases, leaving 5 bases of the junction unmatched. This CDR3 has 13 residues. This CDR3 is CASSIAGGIGYTF. CDR3 DNA: TGTGCCAGTAGTATTGCAGGGGGAATTGGCTACACCTTC.

This clone has only a few counts. The rearrangement links TRBV9 to TRBJ2-1, with a tentative D call TRBD2 (6 bases). The CDR3 has 15 residues. Germline CDR1 SGDLS, CDR2 YYNGEE. Trimming removed 2 bases at V and 3 bases at J, with 12 bases between. DNA for the CDR3: TGTGCCAGCAGCGTTTCCAGCGGGTACTACAATGAGCAGTTCTTC. This sequence encodes CASSVSSGYYNEQFF. Using reference TRBV9 and TRBJ2-1 for the parts outside the CDR3, the full variable domain is DSGVTQTPKHLITATGQRVTLRCSPRSGDLSVYWYQQSLDQGLQFLIQYYNGEERAKGNILERFSAQQFPDLHSELNLSSLELGDSALYFCASSVSSGYYNEQFFGPGTRLTVL.

The V call is TRBV25-1, the J call TRBJ2-7, with D maybe TRBD1 (7 bases). The CDR3 length is 16 residues. Trimming removed 3 bases at V and 0 bases at J, with 15 bases between. Germline CDR1 reads MGHDK; CDR2 reads SYGVNS. The CDR3: CASSDPPGGLSYEQYF. In DNA form, the CDR3 reads TGTGCCAGCAGTGACCCCCCAGGGGGGCTCTCCTACGAGCAGTACTTC.

This clone was recorded only once. The rearrangement joins TRBV7-8 to TRBJ1-5, with TRBD1 matching 10 bases. Germline V gene data show CDR1 as SGHVS and CDR2 as FQNEAQ. The trim removed 2 bases at V and 1 base at J, leaving 14 bases unmatched. The CDR3 is 20 residues long. CDR3 sequence reads: CASSLRVLGQGVTSNQPQHF. As DNA, the CDR3 is TGTGCCAGCAGCTTACGTGTTTTAGGACAGGGGGTTACGAGCAATCAGCCCCAGCATTTT.

The chain is built from TRBV19 and TRBJ1-4; 8 bases are shared with TRBD1. This CDR3 is 15 amino acids long. After removal of 4 bases from V and 7 bases from J, the junction contained 8 bases not matched to a gene. Germline lookup yields CDR1 LNHDA and CDR2 SQIVND (reference sequence). CDR3 DNA sequence: TGTGCCAGTAGTACCGGACAGGGCAGAGGTGAAAAACTGTTTTTT. Translating gives CASSTGQGRGEKLFF.

This clone was seen a few times. The V call is TRBV29-1, the J call TRBJ2-2; D remains unclear. The V end lost 4 bases, the J end lost 0 bases, and 12 bases lay between the germline ends. This CDR3 contains 15 residues. Germline CDR1 SQVTM, CDR2 ANQGSEA. For the CDR3, the DNA is TGCAGCGTTGCCCGTACAGTGGCGAACACCGGGGAGCTGTTTTTT. It specifies CSVARTVANTGELFF.

The chain joins TRBV24-1 to TRBJ2-1; 8 bases fit TRBD1. The J segment lost 5 bases and the V segment lost 7 bases, leaving 9 bases of the junction unmatched. The CDR3 has 15 residues. Germline V gives CDR1 KGHDR, CDR2 SFDVKD. The CDR3 is CATSDPGQVHNEQFF. The CDR3, as DNA: TGTGCCACCAGCGACCCGGGACAGGTTCACAATGAGCAGTTCTTC.

The chain recombines TRBV19 with TRBJ2-3, with 8 bases aligning to TRBD2. The V and J ends lost 1 base and 3 bases, in that order; junction bases with no gene match: 6. CDR3 size: 16 residues. Per the germline V gene, CDR1 is LNHDA and CDR2 is SQIVND (reference sequence). CDR3 coding DNA: TGTGCCAGTAGTATAGGATGGGCTAGCGGGACAGATACGCAGTATTTT. Translated, it gives CASSIGWASGTDTQYF.

The gene calls are TRBV7-9 and TRBJ2-2; 7 bases map to TRBD1. CDR3 length: 14 amino acids. Germline lookup yields CDR1 SEHNR and CDR2 FQNEAQ (reference sequence). V shed 7 bases and J 0 bases; nucleotides not matched to a gene: 2. CDR3 DNA sequence: TGTGCCAGCACCCAGGGGGCGAACACCGGGGAGCTGTTTTTT. Encoded protein: CASTQGANTGELFF.

The table lists this clone with a few counts. The gene calls are TRBV28 and TRBJ2-2; tentatively, D is TRBD1 (5 bases). The CDR3 contains 14 residues. Germline values: CDR1 MDHEN, CDR2 SYDVKM. V was pared by 8 bases and J by 3 bases, with 13 bases between. CDR3 residues: CASRRQTYTGELFF. The CDR3, as DNA: TGTGCCAGCCGACGACAGACCTACACCGGGGAGCTGTTTTTT. Full variable domain (remainder filled in from reference TRBV28 and TRBJ2-2): DVKVTQSSRYLVKRTGEKVFLECVQDMDHENMFWYRQDPGLGLRLIYFSYDVKMKEKGDIPEGYSVSREKKERFSLILESASTNQTSMYLCASRRQTYTGELFFGEGSRLTVL.

The chain joins TRBV5-6 to TRBJ2-3, with TRBD2 identical over 9 bases. The germline V gene encodes CDR1 SGHDT and CDR2 YYEEEE. Trimming at V came to 5 bases and at J to 2 bases, leaving 9 bases not matched to a gene. The length of the CDR3 is 16 residues. The CDR3 spells CASRKFSGGATDTQYF. CDR3 nucleotides: TGTGCCAGCAGGAAATTTAGCGGGGGCGCCACAGATACGCAGTATTTT.